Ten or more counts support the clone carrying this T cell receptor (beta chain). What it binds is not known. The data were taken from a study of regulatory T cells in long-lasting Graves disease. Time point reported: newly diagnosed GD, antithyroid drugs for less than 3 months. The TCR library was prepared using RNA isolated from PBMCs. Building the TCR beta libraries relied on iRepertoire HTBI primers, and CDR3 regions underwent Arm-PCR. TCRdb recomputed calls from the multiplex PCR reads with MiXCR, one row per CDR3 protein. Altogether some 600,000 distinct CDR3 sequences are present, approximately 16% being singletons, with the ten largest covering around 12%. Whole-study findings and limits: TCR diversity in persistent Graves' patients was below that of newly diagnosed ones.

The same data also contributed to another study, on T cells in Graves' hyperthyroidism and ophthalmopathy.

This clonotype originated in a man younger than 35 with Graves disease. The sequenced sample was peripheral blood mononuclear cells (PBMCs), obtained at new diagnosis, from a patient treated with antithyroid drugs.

The CDR3 loop reads CSASPSGSYEQYF. The CDR3, as DNA: TGCAGTGCTAGCCCTAGCGGCTCCTACGAGCAGTACTTC. The chain links TRBV20-1 to TRBJ2-7, with TRBD2 identical over 7 bases. J was trimmed by 0 bases and V by 3 bases; bases with no gene match: 2. Per the germline V gene, CDR1 is DFQATT and CDR2 is SNEGSKA (reference sequence). The CDR3 is 13 amino acids.